The clone carrying this TCR beta chain was recorded at least ten times. The data belong to a study of T cells in Graves' hyperthyroidism and ophthalmopathy. Diagnoses were made from clinical symptoms, serum measures (thyroxine and TRAb), thyroid ultrasound and orbital computed tomography. TCR beta CDR3 sequences were amplified from RNA transcripts. Using the HTBI primer set, a first-round RT-PCR was run on the TCR CDR3. Each CDR3 protein is one row after TCRdb ran MiXCR on the multiplex PCR reads. The sample contains roughly 100,000 distinct CDR3 sequences, 47% of which appear only once. This CDR3 is 15 amino acids long. V lost 0 bases, J lost 5 bases, and 13 bases lay in between. CDR1 is SNHLY and CDR2 is FYNNEI in the germline V gene.

This chain connects TRBV2 to TRBJ1-2; TRBD1 might be the D (6 bases). Sequencing was carried out using blood. This clonotype was sampled from a man aged 35-49 years with Graves' hyperthyroidism. As DNA, the CDR3 is TGTGCCAGCAGTGAAGCGCTCGGGACAAATTATGGCTACACCTTC. Translating gives CASSEALGTNYGYTF. Looking up the rest from reference TRBV2 and TRBJ1-2 gives the full variable domain: EPEVTQTPSHQVTQMGQEVILRCVPISNHLYFYWYRQILGQKVEFLVSFYNNEISEKSEIFDDQFSVERPDGSNFTLKIRSTKLEDSAMYFCASSEALGTNYGYTFGSGTRLTVV.